The next 25 T cell receptor beta chains were all read from a single sample in a study of blood T cells in healthy people across ages. PCR was performed a second time for 7 to 11 cycles using a sample-barcoded 5' primer and a J-beta primer mix. TCRdb independently ran MiXCR on the 5' RACE reads; one entry per CDR3 protein. This table holds over 1,500,000 distinct CDR3 sequences, about two fifths found once. The source material was blood. The source is a human donor in good health.

The V call is TRBV4-2, the J call TRBJ2-2; TRBD1 might be the D (5 bases). V was cut by 1 base and J by 7 bases, with 13 bases left in between. The CDR3 sequence is 15 residues long. Germline CDR1 is LGHNA and CDR2 is YNFKEQ. CDR3 in DNA: TGTGCCAGCAGCCAAGCGACGACAGCCTTCGGGGAGCTGTTTTTT. Its translation is CASSQATTAFGELFF.

This rearrangement joins TRBV20-1 to TRBJ1-1; TRBD1 matches 7 bases. Per the germline V gene, CDR1 is DFQATT and CDR2 is SNEGSKA (reference sequence). The junction had 9 bases not matched to a gene; V was cut back by 6 bases and J by 5 bases. The CDR3 has 13 residues. The CDR3 DNA follows: TGCAGTGCACGTAGGGGGCGGGAAACTGAAGCTTTCTTT. This sequence encodes CSARRGRETEAFF.

The chain is built from TRBV12-3 or TRBV12-4 and TRBJ2-7; D possibly matches TRBD1 or TRBD2 (5 bases each). Trimming removed 3 bases from V and 1 base from J, with 10 bases in between. The CDR3 contains 14 residues. CDR3 amino acids: CASSFSGPSYEQYF. The CDR3 bases are TGTGCCAGCAGTTTTTCGGGACCTTCCTACGAGCAGTACTTC.

This chain joins TRBV4-1 and TRBJ2-5, with a tentative D call TRBD2 (6 bases). The tail of the sequence fits TRBJ2-7 better, so the J call may be wrong. CDR3 length equals 15 residues. Germline assignment: CDR1 MGHRA and CDR2 YSYEKL. DNA of the CDR3: TGCGCCAGCAGCCGCGCCCCGGGACTCTACTACGAGCAGTACTTC. The encoded protein is CASSRAPGLYYEQYF.

This rearrangement joins TRBV3-1 to TRBJ1-2, with D possibly being TRBD1 (6 bases). The V gene's germline CDR1 is LGHDT and CDR2 YNNKEL (reference sequence). Trimming pared 0 bases from V and 4 bases from J, leaving 12 bases between. The CDR3 runs 15 residues. The CDR3: CASSQDLGTIYGYTF. CDR3 sequence (DNA): TGTGCCAGCAGCCAAGATCTTGGGACAATCTATGGCTACACCTTC. The whole variable domain, filled in from reference TRBV3-1 and TRBJ1-2, reads DTAVSQTPKYLVTQMGNDKSIKCEQNLGHDTMYWYKQDSKKFLKIMFSYNNKELIINETVPNRFSPKSPDKAHLNLHINSLELGDSAVYFCASSQDLGTIYGYTFGSGTRLTVV.

This clonotype was found a few times. This chain connects TRBV5-1 to TRBJ2-1; D is uncertain. Germline lookup yields CDR1 SGHRS and CDR2 YFSETQ. The CDR3 contains 14 residues. The V end lost 2 bases, the J end lost 4 bases, and 10 bases lay between the germline ends. As DNA, the CDR3 is TGCGCCAGCAGCTTAAAGGACGGATACAATGAGCAGTTCTTC. Its protein product is CASSLKDGYNEQFF. Full variable domain (rest looked up from reference TRBV5-1 and TRBJ2-1): KAGVTQTPRYLIKTRGQQVTLSCSPISGHRSVSWYQQTPGQGLQFLFEYFSETQRNKGNFPGRFSGRQFSNSRSEMNVSTLELGDSALYLCASSLKDGYNEQFFGPGTRLTVL.

This clonotype was detected ten times or more. V gene TRBV9 combines with J gene TRBJ2-7; D may be TRBD2 (6 bases). The germline V gene has CDR1 SGDLS and CDR2 YYNGEE. The CDR3 sequence is 14 residues long. The V end was cut by 0 bases, the J end by 2 bases, with 9 bases between. CDR3 loop: CASSVGGVPYEQYF. In DNA form, the CDR3 reads TGTGCCAGCAGCGTAGGGGGGGTTCCCTACGAGCAGTACTTC. The full variable domain, in which reference TRBV9 and TRBJ2-7 provide the parts outside the CDR3, is DSGVTQTPKHLITATGQRVTLRCSPRSGDLSVYWYQQSLDQGLQFLIQYYNGEERAKGNILERFSAQQFPDLHSELNLSSLELGDSALYFCASSVGGVPYEQYFGPGTRLTVT.

The rearrangement joins TRBV3-1 to TRBJ1-1; 7 bases are shared with TRBD1. Trimming took 6 bases from V and 8 from J; bases not matched to a gene: 6. The CDR3 contains 12 residues. Germline V gene sequence: CDR1 LGHDT, CDR2 YNNKEL (reference sequence). The CDR3 here is CASSKGTAEAFF. In DNA, the CDR3 is TGTGCCAGCAGTAAGGGGACAGCGGAAGCTTTCTTT.

This chain connects TRBV20-1 to TRBJ2-5; D possibly corresponds to TRBD2 (5 bases). The CDR3 is made up of 13 amino acids. Trimming stripped 3 bases from V and 0 bases from J, with 8 bases between. CDR1 is DFQATT and CDR2 is SNEGSKA in the germline V gene (reference sequence). CDR3 amino acids: CSASVGNQETQYF. The CDR3 coding sequence is TGCAGTGCTAGCGTCGGGAACCAAGAGACCCAGTACTTC.

This clonotype was counted only a few times. One junction end disagrees with the germline gene, perhaps due to a read error. This sequence joins TRBV20-1 and TRBJ2-3; D call uncertain. Germline V gene lookup returns CDR1 DFQATT and CDR2 SNEGSKA (reference sequence). The CDR3 contains 15 residues. This chain's CDR3 is CSAREQTVPTDTQYF. As DNA, the CDR3 is TGTAGTGCTAGAGAGCAGACTGTGCCTACAGATACGCAGTATTTT.

This sequence joins TRBV7-6 and TRBJ2-7; D tentatively fits TRBD1 or TRBD2 (6 bases each). With 6 bases removed from V and 0 bases from J, the gap between germline ends came to 15 bases. Germline values: CDR1 SGHVS, CDR2 FNYEAQ. The CDR3 consists of 15 residues. The CDR3 coding sequence is TGTGCCAGCAGTCCAACTCCGGGGGCCTCCTACGAGCAGTACTTC. Its translation is CASSPTPGASYEQYF.

This clonotype has a single count. This chain uses TRBV28 with TRBJ1-2; 10 bases fit TRBD1. The germline V gene encodes CDR1 MDHEN and CDR2 SYDVKM. The CDR3 totals 14 residues. V lost 10 bases and J lost 2; bases outside the gene matches: 7. CDR3 region: CATQTGQGNYGYTF. CDR3 DNA sequence: TGTGCCACCCAAACGGGACAGGGGAACTATGGCTACACCTTC.

This clonotype was seen only once. The gene calls are TRBV29-1 and TRBJ2-2; 10 nucleotides line up with TRBD1. Germline assignment: CDR1 SQVTM and CDR2 ANQGSEA. This CDR3 has 13 residues. The CDR3 coding sequence is TGCGGGGGGGACAGGGGGAACACCGGGGAGCTGTTTTTT. This encodes CGGDRGNTGELFF.

Worth noting for this clonotype: Given the absence of the conserved phenylalanine or tryptophan at the CDR3 end, a read error is likely. The genes are TRBV6-2 or TRBV6-3 and TRBJ2-1, with D hard to call. Germline V gene sequence: CDR1 MNHEY, CDR2 SVGEGT. V was pared by 8 bases and J by 4 bases, with 6 bases between. This CDR3 has 11 residues. The CDR3 nucleotides read TGTGCCAGCCAAGGTTACAATGAGCAGTTCTGC. It is translated as CASQGYNEQFC.

There are a few counts of this clonotype. The rearrangement links TRBV7-9 to TRBJ1-3; a weak D match, TRBD1 (6 bases). V lost 4 bases and J lost 5, with 12 bases in between. Germline loops: CDR1 SEHNR, CDR2 FQNEAQ (reference sequence). There are 14 residues in the CDR3. Written as DNA, the CDR3 is TGTGCCAGCAGCTCCTTTCGGGGGCGAAACACCATATATTTT. It specifies CASSSFRGRNTIYF.

This clonotype was seen more than once but under ten times. The rearrangement uses TRBV7-6 and TRBJ2-5; perhaps TRBD1 as D (6 bases). Trimming removed 8 bases from V and 2 bases from J, with 18 bases in between. The CDR3 is made up of 15 amino acids. Germline loops: CDR1 SGHVS, CDR2 FNYEAQ. The CDR3 region is CASGGQSLNQETQYF. CDR3 DNA sequence: TGTGCCAGCGGAGGACAGTCACTCAATCAAGAGACCCAGTACTTC.

On this clonotype itself: Germline and junction disagree at one end, which may indicate a read error. V is TRBV5-1 and J is TRBJ2-5, with TRBD2 as a possible D gene (6 bases). CDR1 is SGHRS and CDR2 is YFSETQ in the germline V gene. The CDR3 spans 16 residues. In DNA, the CDR3 is TGCACCAGCAGCATCCTGACTCGCGGGGTAGGAAAGACCCAGTACTTC. Translated: CTSSILTRGVGKTQYF.

The chain combines TRBV4-1 with TRBJ1-4; D is unclear. This CDR3 spans 17 amino acids. Germline loops: CDR1 MGHRA, CDR2 YSYEKL. The V end lost 2 bases, the J end lost 3 bases, and 16 bases lay between the germline ends. The CDR3 DNA follows: TGCGCCAGCAGCCAAAATCGGGCCGGGGTCTCTAATGAAAAACTGTTTTTT. Protein sequence: CASSQNRAGVSNEKLFF.

This clonotype has at least ten counts. The gene calls are TRBV10-3 and TRBJ2-5; no clear D. This CDR3 comprises 14 residues. The V gene's germline CDR1 is ENHRY and CDR2 SYGVKD. Trimming pared 2 bases from V and 4 bases from J, leaving 11 bases between. The CDR3 spells CAISEDQNTETQYF. The CDR3 DNA is TGTGCCATCAGTGAGGATCAGAACACAGAGACCCAGTACTTC.

In its sample, this clonotype was seen a few times. The rearrangement links TRBV10-3 to TRBJ1-1; perhaps TRBD1 as D (6 bases). Germline CDR1 reads ENHRY; CDR2 reads SYGVKD. There are 14 residues in the CDR3. V lost 6 bases, J lost 4 bases, and 15 bases lay in between. The DNA of the CDR3 is TGTGCCATCAGACCTACGGGGGACATCACTGAAGCTTTCTTT. Encoded protein: CAIRPTGDITEAFF.

In this sample, this clonotype turned up a few times. The chain employs TRBV12-3 or TRBV12-4 and TRBJ1-2, with 7 bases aligning to TRBD1. The CDR3 is 14 amino acids. The trim removed 6 bases at V and 3 bases at J, leaving 7 bases unmatched. The CDR3 here is CASRKTGTDYGYTF. CDR3 nucleotide sequence: TGTGCCAGCAGAAAAACCGGGACAGACTATGGCTACACCTTC.

This chain joins TRBV20-1 and TRBJ1-2; D possibly corresponds to TRBD1 (6 bases). Germline CDR1 reads DFQATT; CDR2 reads SNEGSKA (reference sequence). Trimming pared 0 bases from V and 4 bases from J, leaving 9 bases between. The CDR3 is 13 amino acids. In nucleotides, the CDR3 is TGCAGTGCTAGAGATGCCAGGGGCTATGGCTACACCTTC. Its protein is CSARDARGYGYTF.

The V call is TRBV4-2, the J call TRBJ2-7; D is unresolved. CDR1 is LGHNA, CDR2 YNFKEQ, per germline. V lost 0 bases, J lost 3 bases, and 6 bases lay in between. This CDR3 has 13 residues. The DNA for the CDR3 is TGTGCCAGCAGCCAAGAGCCCATCTACGAGCAGTACTTC. It translates to CASSQEPIYEQYF.

The CDR3 here is CASGYDGYNEQFF. CDR3 bases: TGTGCCAGCGGGTACGACGGTTACAATGAGCAGTTCTTC. The chain has TRBV6-2 or TRBV6-3 and TRBJ2-1; D is undetermined. Germline lookup yields CDR1 MNHEY and CDR2 SVGEGT. V was clipped by 8 bases and J by 4 bases, with 12 bases between them. The CDR3 runs 13 residues.

This chain uses TRBV20-1 with TRBJ2-3; TRBD2 matches 7 bases. This CDR3 comprises 14 residues. V gave up 6 bases and J gave up 1 base; unmatched junction bases: 7. The germline V gene encodes CDR1 DFQATT and CDR2 SNEGSKA (reference sequence). The CDR3 nucleotides read TGCAGTGCCAGCAAGCGGGGAGGCACAGATACGCAGTATTTT. Translation: CSASKRGGTDTQYF.